The next 4 T cell receptor beta chains were all read from a single sample in a study of T cells in Graves' hyperthyroidism and ophthalmopathy. Using RNA transcripts as the source, TCR beta CDR3 regions were amplified. An initial round of RT-PCR targeting the TCR CDR3 relied on the HTBI primer set. TCRdb analysed the multiplex PCR reads with MiXCR anew, one entry per CDR3 protein. In the table there are 450,000 to 600,000 distinct CDR3 sequences, just under 20% of which are singletons. The specimen sequenced was blood. All receptors come from a man aged 40-49 years with Graves' ophthalmopathy.

The sample holds a few counts of this clonotype. This chain joins TRBV6-5 and TRBJ1-1, with D unresolved. The V and J ends lost 0 bases and 0 bases respectively, with 11 bases between them. This CDR3 has 16 amino acids. The germline V gene encodes CDR1 MNHEY and CDR2 SVGAGI. The CDR3 nucleotides read TGTGCCAGCAGTTACTCGAGTCTGGGCCTGAACACTGAAGCTTTCTTT. Protein product: CASSYSSLGLNTEAFF.

This clonotype was seen at least ten times. This chain uses TRBV7-8 with TRBJ2-2; perhaps D is TRBD1 or TRBD2 (5 bases each). The V and J ends lost 5 bases and 8 bases respectively, with 24 bases between them. The CDR3 length is 17 residues. Germline CDR1 SGHVS, CDR2 FQNEAQ. The CDR3 here is CASSPSPPGHLAGELFF. The DNA of the CDR3 is TGTGCCAGCAGCCCCTCCCCGCCGGGGCACTTAGCAGGGGAGCTGTTTTTT. The variable domain in full, with the rest retrieved from reference TRBV7-8 and TRBJ2-2, is GAGVSQSPRYKVAKRGQDVALRCDPISGHVSLFWYQQALGQGPEFLTYFQNEAQLDKSGLPSDRFFAERPEGSVSTLKIQRTQQEDSAVYLCASSPSPPGHLAGELFFGEGSRLTVL.

This clonotype was counted many times. The J gene is TRBJ1-1, the V gene TRBV2; maybe TRBD1 (6 bases). The CDR3 runs 13 residues. The V end was cut by 11 bases, the J end by 3 bases, with 16 bases between. Germline assignment: CDR1 SNHLY and CDR2 FYNNEI. The CDR3 here is CALTQGRHTEAFF. The CDR3 DNA sequence: TGTGCCTTAACCCAGGGGCGGCACACTGAAGCTTTCTTT. Full variable domain (outside the CDR3, taken from reference TRBV2 and TRBJ1-1): EPEVTQTPSHQVTQMGQEVILRCVPISNHLYFYWYRQILGQKVEFLVSFYNNEISEKSEIFDDQFSVERPDGSNFTLKIRSTKLEDSAMYFCALTQGRHTEAFFGQGTRLTVV.

This clonotype has only a few counts. In DNA form, the CDR3 reads TGTGCCAGCAGTCTTACTAGCGGGGCGGGGTACGAGCAGTACTTC. This encodes CASSLTSGAGYEQYF. The V gene is TRBV6-1, the J gene TRBJ2-7; 10 nucleotides align to TRBD2. Looked up from germline, CDR1 is MNHNS and CDR2 is SASEGT. Trimming took 5 bases from V and 4 from J; bases not matched to a gene: 8. The CDR3 has 15 residues.